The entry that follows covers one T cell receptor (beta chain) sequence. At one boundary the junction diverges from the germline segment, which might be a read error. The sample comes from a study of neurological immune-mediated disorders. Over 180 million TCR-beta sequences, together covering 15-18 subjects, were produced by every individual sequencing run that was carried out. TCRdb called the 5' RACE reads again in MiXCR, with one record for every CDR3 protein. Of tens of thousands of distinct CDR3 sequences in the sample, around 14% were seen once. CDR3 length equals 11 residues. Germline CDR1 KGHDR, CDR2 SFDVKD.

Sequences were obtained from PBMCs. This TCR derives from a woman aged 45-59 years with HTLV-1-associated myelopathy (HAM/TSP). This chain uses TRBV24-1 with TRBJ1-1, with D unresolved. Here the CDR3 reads CATPINTAAFF. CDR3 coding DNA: TGTGCCACCCCGATAAACACTGCAGCTTTCTTT.